This entry describes one TCR beta chain. The target antigen is unknown. TCR beta cDNA libraries had unique molecular identifiers. When about 1 to 11 million T cells were used, they gave around 500,000 cDNA molecules. TCRdb used MiXCR to reprocess the PCR reads, holding one entry per CDR3 protein. In the table there are about 820,000 distinct CDR3 sequences, about 57% of which are singletons. This CDR3 is built from 15 residues. Trimming cost V 3 bases and J 2 bases; bases outside gene matches: 4. The data were obtained in a study of post-analysis software for immune sequencing data. Study information: Included among the disease courses, which were recorded for the cohort, were relapsing-remitting, secondary progressive and progressive-relapsing multiple sclerosis. Study-wide results and limits: Controls significantly exceeded multiple sclerosis patients in normalized Chao1 diversity. Patients had higher frequencies than controls of four to six TRBV segments, including TRBV5-6, TRBV5-1 and TRBV20-1. F measure clustering grouped samples strongly by preparation batch.

The rearrangement joins TRBV12-3 or TRBV12-4 to TRBJ1-1; TRBD1 matches 9 bases. This TCR came from a girl under 18 with multiple sclerosis. The sample consisted of blood. The chain's CDR3 is CASSFWDRDNTEAFF. CDR3 bases: TGTGCCAGCAGTTTTTGGGACAGGGACAACACTGAAGCTTTCTTT.